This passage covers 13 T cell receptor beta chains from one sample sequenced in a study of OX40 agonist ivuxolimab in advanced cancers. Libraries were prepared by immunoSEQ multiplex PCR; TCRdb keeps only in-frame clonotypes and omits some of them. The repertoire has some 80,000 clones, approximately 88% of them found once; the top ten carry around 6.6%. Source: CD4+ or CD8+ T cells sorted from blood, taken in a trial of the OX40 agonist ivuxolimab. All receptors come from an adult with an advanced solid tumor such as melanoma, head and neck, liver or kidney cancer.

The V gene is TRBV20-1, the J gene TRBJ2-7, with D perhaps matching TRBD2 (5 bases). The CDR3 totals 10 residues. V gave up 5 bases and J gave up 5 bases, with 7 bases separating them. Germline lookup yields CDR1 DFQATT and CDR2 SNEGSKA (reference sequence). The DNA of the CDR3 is TGCAGTGCTTCGGGGAACGAGCAGTACTTC. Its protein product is CSASGNEQYF.

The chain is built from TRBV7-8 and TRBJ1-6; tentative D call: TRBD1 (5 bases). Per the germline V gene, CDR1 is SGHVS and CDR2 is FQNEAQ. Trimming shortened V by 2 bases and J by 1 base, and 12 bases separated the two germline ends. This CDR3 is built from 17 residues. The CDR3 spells CASSLSAGISYNSPLHF. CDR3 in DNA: TGTGCCAGCAGCTTATCGGCAGGGATATCCTATAATTCACCCCTCCACTTT.

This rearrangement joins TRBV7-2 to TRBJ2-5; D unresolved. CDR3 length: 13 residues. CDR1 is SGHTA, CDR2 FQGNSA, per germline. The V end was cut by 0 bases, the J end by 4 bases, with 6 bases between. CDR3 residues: CASSLANSETQYF. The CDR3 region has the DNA TGTGCCAGCAGCTTAGCTAACTCAGAGACCCAGTACTTC.

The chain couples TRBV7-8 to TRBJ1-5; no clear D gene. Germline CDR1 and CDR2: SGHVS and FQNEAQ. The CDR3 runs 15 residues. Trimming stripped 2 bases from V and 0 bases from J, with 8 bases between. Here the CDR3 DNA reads TGTGCCAGCAGCTTACCCCCACTTAGCAATCAGCCCCAGCATTTT. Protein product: CASSLPPLSNQPQHF.

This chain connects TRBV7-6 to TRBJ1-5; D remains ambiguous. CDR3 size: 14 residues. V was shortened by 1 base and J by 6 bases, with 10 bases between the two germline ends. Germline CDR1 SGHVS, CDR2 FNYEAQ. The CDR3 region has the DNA TGTGCCAGCAGCTTAGAGGTTGGGGTTCAGCCCCAGCATTTT. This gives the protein CASSLEVGVQPQHF.

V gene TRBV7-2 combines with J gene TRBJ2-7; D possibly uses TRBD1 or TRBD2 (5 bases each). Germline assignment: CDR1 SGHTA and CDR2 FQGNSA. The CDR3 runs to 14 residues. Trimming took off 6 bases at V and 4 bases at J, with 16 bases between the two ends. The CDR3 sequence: CASSGGAVDYEQYF. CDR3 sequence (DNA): TGTGCCAGCAGTGGGGGAGCGGTAGATTACGAGCAGTACTTC.

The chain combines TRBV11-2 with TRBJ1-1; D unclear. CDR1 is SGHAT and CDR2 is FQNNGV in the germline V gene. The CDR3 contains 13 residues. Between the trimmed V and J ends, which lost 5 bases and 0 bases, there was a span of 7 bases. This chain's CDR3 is CASSPDLNTEAFF. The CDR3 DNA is TGTGCCAGCAGCCCCGACTTGAACACTGAAGCTTTCTTT.

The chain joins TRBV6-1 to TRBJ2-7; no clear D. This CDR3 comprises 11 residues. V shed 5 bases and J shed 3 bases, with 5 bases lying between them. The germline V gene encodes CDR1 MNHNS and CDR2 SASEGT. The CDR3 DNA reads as TGTGCCAGCAGTATGAACTACGAGCAGTACTTC. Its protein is CASSMNYEQYF.

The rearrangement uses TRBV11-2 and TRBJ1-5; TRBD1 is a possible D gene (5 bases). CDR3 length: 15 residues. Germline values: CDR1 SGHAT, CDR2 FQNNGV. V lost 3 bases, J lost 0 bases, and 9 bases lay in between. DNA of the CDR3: TGTGCCAGCAGCTTCGAAGGGGCTAGCAATCAGCCCCAGCATTTT. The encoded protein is CASSFEGASNQPQHF.

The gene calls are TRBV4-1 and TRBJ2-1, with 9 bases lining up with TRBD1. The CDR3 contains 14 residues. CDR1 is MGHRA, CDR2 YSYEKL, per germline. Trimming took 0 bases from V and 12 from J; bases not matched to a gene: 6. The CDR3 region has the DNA TGCGCCAGCAGCCAAGATGGGTGGGACAGGGTGCAGTTCTTC. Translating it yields CASSQDGWDRVQFF.

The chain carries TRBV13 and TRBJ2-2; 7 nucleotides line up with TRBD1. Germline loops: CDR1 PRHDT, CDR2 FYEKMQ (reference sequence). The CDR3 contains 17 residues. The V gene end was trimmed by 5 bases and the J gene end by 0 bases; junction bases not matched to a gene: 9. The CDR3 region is CASSPRRQGPNTGELFF. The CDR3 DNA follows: TGTGCCAGCAGCCCCCGAAGACAGGGTCCGAACACCGGGGAGCTGTTTTTT.

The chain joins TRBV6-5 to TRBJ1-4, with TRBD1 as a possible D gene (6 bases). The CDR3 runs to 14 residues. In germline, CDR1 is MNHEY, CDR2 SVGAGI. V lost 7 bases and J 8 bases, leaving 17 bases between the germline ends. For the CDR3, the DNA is TGTGCCAGCAAATCTCAACAGGGTAGCGAAAAACTGTTTTTT. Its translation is CASKSQQGSEKLFF.

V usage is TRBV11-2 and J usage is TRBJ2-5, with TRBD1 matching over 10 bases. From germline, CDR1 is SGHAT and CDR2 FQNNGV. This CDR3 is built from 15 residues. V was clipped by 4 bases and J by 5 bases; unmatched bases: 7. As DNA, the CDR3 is TGTGCCAGCAGCTCCGGGACAGGGGTTTTTGAGACCCAGTACTTC. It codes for CASSSGTGVFETQYF. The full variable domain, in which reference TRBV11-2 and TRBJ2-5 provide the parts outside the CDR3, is EAGVAQSPRYKIIEKRQSVAFWCNPISGHATLYWYQQILGQGPKLLIQFQNNGVVDDSQLPKDRFSAERLKGVDSTLKIQPAKLEDSAVYLCASSSGTGVFETQYFGPGTRLLVL.